This paragraph reports one T cell receptor beta chain. Its antigen is not identified. The sample comes from a study of neurological immune-mediated disorders. Findings and limits, study-wide: Patients with HTLV-1-associated myelopathy had the highest level of TCR clonal expansion, whereas patients with multiple sclerosis had the lowest level, falling beneath the level found in healthy controls. Private repertoires in all groups were suggested, as expanded clones shared no CDR3 amino acid sequences across subjects.

Germline CDR1 is ENHRY and CDR2 is SYGVKD. The CDR3 consists of 18 residues. The V end lost 5 bases, the J end lost 6 bases, and 27 bases lay between the germline ends. CD4+ or CD8+ T cells at a count of about a million served as input for the sorted libraries. The cDNA came from 5'RACE with 10-nucleotide random UMIs. From the 5' RACE reads, TCRdb called clonotypes with MiXCR, one entry per CDR3 protein. The repertoire holds around 41,000 distinct CDR3 sequences, with approximately 15% as singletons. Input material: CD4+ T cells from blood. This chain links TRBV10-3 with TRBJ2-3; D may be TRBD1 or TRBD2 (5 bases each). The clonotype was recovered from a woman aged 55-75 years with HTLV-1-associated myelopathy (HAM/TSP). CDR3 protein: CAISINLTGPPSADTQYF. CDR3 in DNA: TGTGCCATCAGTATAAACCTAACGGGACCCCCGTCTGCGGATACGCAGTATTTT.